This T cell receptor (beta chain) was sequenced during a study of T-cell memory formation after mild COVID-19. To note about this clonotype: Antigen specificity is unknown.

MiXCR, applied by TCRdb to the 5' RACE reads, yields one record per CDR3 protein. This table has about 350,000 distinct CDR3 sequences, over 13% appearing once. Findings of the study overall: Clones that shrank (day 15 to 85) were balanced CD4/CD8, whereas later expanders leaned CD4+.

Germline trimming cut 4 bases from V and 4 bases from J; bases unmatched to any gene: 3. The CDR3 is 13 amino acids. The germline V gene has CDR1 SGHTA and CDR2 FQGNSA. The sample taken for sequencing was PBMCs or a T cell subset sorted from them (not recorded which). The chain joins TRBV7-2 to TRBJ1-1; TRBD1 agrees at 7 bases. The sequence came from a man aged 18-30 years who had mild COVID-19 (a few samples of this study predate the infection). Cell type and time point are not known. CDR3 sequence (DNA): TGTGCCAGCAGCTCCGGACAGGCCACTGAAGCTTTCTTT. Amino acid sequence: CASSSGQATEAFF.